The rows below give T cell receptor beta chains drawn from one sample of a study of T-cell memory formation after mild COVID-19. From the 5' RACE reads, TCRdb called clonotypes with MiXCR, one entry per CDR3 protein. Of under 550,000 distinct CDR3 sequences in the sample, about 20% were seen once. The sample taken for sequencing was PBMCs or a T cell subset sorted from them (not recorded which). These receptors came from a man aged 18 to 30 who had mild COVID-19 (a few samples of this study predate the infection). Cell type and time point are not known. CDR3s include the opening cysteine and the closing phenylalanine or tryptophan. D genes are given only for firm matches. Size is stated for part of the rows, as once, few or many counts, or as a class when the clone is expanded.

CDR3nt: TGCAGTGCTAGCCACAGTAACACCGGGGAGCTGTTTTTT
CDR3aa: CSASHSNTGELFF
abundance: .
d_gene: .
j_gene: TRBJ2-2
v_gene: TRBV20-1

CDR3nt: TGTGCCAGCAGGGATTCGGGGAACACTGAAGCTTTCTTT
CDR3aa: CASRDSGNTEAFF
abundance: few
d_gene: .
j_gene: TRBJ1-1
v_gene: TRBV6-2/TRBV6-3

CDR3nt: TGTGCCAGCAGCCGGGGCGATTACAAAGAGCAGTTCTTC
CDR3aa: CASSRGDYKEQFF
abundance: .
d_gene: .
j_gene: TRBJ2-1
v_gene: TRBV11-2

CDR3nt: TGTGCCAGCAGTTTATGGGACGGGGAAGAGACCCAGTACTTC
CDR3aa: CASSLWDGEETQYF
abundance: .
d_gene: .
j_gene: TRBJ2-5
v_gene: TRBV27

CDR3nt: TGTGCCAGCAGGGACAGCCTCTCCCACGAGCAGTACTTC
CDR3aa: CASRDSLSHEQYF
abundance: .
d_gene: .
j_gene: TRBJ2-7
v_gene: TRBV5-6

CDR3nt: TGCGCCAGCAAACTAGCGGGGGACCAAGAGACCCAGTACTTC
CDR3aa: CASKLAGDQETQYF
abundance: few
d_gene: TRBD2
j_gene: TRBJ2-5
v_gene: TRBV10-2

CDR3nt: TGCGCCAGCAGCGAAGGACACCGGGAGGATGGCTACACCTTC
CDR3aa: CASSEGHREDGYTF
abundance: .
d_gene: .
j_gene: TRBJ1-2
v_gene: TRBV5-1

CDR3nt: TGTGCCAGCTCACCAGTCCCAATCATCCCCGGGGAGCTGTTTTTT
CDR3aa: CASSPVPIIPGELFF
abundance: .
d_gene: .
j_gene: TRBJ2-2
v_gene: TRBV18

CDR3nt: TGCGCCAGCAGCGGGACGACAGGGGATAATGAAAAACTGTTTTTT
CDR3aa: CASSGTTGDNEKLFF
abundance: .
d_gene: TRBD1
j_gene: TRBJ1-4
v_gene: TRBV5-1

CDR3nt: TGTGCCAGCAGGTCACTAGGGAACTTCACAGATACGCAGTATTTT
CDR3aa: CASRSLGNFTDTQYF
abundance: .
d_gene: .
j_gene: TRBJ2-3
v_gene: TRBV2

CDR3nt: TGTGCCAGCAGTCAAAACCACGAATTCACCCGGGTTCTAAACTATGGCTACACCTTC
CDR3aa: CASSQNHEFTRVLNYGYTF
abundance: few
d_gene: .
j_gene: TRBJ1-2
v_gene: TRBV25-1

CDR3nt: TGTGCCAGCAGCTTAGCAGGGTCGGGGGACGGCTACGAGCAGTACTTC
CDR3aa: CASSLAGSGDGYEQYF
abundance: many
d_gene: .
j_gene: TRBJ2-7
v_gene: TRBV7-2

CDR3nt: TGTGCTAGTGGCCATGGACTAGCGACTGGAGCAGATACGCAGTATTTT
CDR3aa: CASGHGLATGADTQYF
abundance: few
d_gene: TRBD2
j_gene: TRBJ2-3
v_gene: TRBV12-5

CDR3nt: TGTGCCAGCAGTTTAAGGGTAGCCTACGAGCAGTACTTC
CDR3aa: CASSLRVAYEQYF
abundance: few
d_gene: .
j_gene: TRBJ2-7
v_gene: TRBV12-3/TRBV12-4

CDR3nt: TGTGCCAGCAGTCTAGGGCGGAGGGTTTCCCCCGGGGAGCTGTTTTTT
CDR3aa: CASSLGRRVSPGELFF
abundance: .
d_gene: .
j_gene: TRBJ2-2
v_gene: TRBV7-2

CDR3nt: TGTGCCAGCAGTTCTATCACCCGGTTGGACCCTGAAGCTTTCTTT
CDR3aa: CASSSITRLDPEAFF
abundance: .
d_gene: .
j_gene: TRBJ1-1
v_gene: TRBV6-5

CDR3nt: TGCAGTGCTAGAGAGGTGAATTGGGCTTTCTTT
CDR3aa: CSAREVNWAFF
abundance: .
d_gene: .
j_gene: TRBJ1-1
v_gene: TRBV20-1

CDR3nt: TGTGCCAGCAGTTCTGCTCCCGGCCGATCATATGAAAAACTGTTTTTT
CDR3aa: CASSSAPGRSYEKLFF
abundance: .
d_gene: .
j_gene: TRBJ1-4
v_gene: TRBV28

CDR3nt: TGTGCCAGCAGCCGAGGGGTTAATGAAAAACTGTTTTTT
CDR3aa: CASSRGVNEKLFF
abundance: many
d_gene: .
j_gene: TRBJ1-4
v_gene: TRBV7-2

CDR3nt: TGCAGTGCCCGGACAGGCCTAGAGACCCAGTACTTC
CDR3aa: CSARTGLETQYF
abundance: many
d_gene: TRBD1
j_gene: TRBJ2-5
v_gene: TRBV20-1

CDR3nt: TGTGCCAGCAGCCGATGGACGGAGAACACCGGGGAGCTGTTTTTT
CDR3aa: CASSRWTENTGELFF
abundance: .
d_gene: .
j_gene: TRBJ2-2
v_gene: TRBV7-6

CDR3nt: TGTGCCAGCAGCCCCTACCCCGGGACTAGCGGGGCGGAGACCCAGTACTTC
CDR3aa: CASSPYPGTSGAETQYF
abundance: few
d_gene: TRBD2
j_gene: TRBJ2-5
v_gene: TRBV3-1

CDR3nt: TGTGCCAGCAGCCAAGCAGGGCTTGACGGCTACACCTTC
CDR3aa: CASSQAGLDGYTF
abundance: .
d_gene: .
j_gene: TRBJ1-2
v_gene: TRBV4-2

CDR3nt: TGTGCCAGCAGCTTGTCGCGGGGGGCCACAGATACGCAGTATTTT
CDR3aa: CASSLSRGATDTQYF
abundance: .
d_gene: TRBD2
j_gene: TRBJ2-3
v_gene: TRBV7-9

CDR3nt: TGTGCCAGCAGCAAAGGGACAGGACCCCAAGAGACCCAGTACTTC
CDR3aa: CASSKGTGPQETQYF
abundance: .
d_gene: TRBD1
j_gene: TRBJ2-5
v_gene: TRBV7-9

CDR3nt: TGCAGTGCAACCGGGACAGCGGTCGATGAGCAGTTCTTC
CDR3aa: CSATGTAVDEQFF
abundance: .
d_gene: TRBD1
j_gene: TRBJ2-1
v_gene: TRBV20-1

CDR3nt: TGTGCCAGCAGATTGACACTGGGAGAGACCCAGTACTTC
CDR3aa: CASRLTLGETQYF
abundance: few
d_gene: .
j_gene: TRBJ2-5
v_gene: TRBV6-1

CDR3nt: TGCAGTGCTAGAGTCCCCCCGGGGGGGGCGGAGACCCAGTACTTC
CDR3aa: CSARVPPGGAETQYF
abundance: .
d_gene: TRBD2
j_gene: TRBJ2-5
v_gene: TRBV20-1

CDR3nt: TGCAGTGCTAGAGACCCCAAAGGGGGTCCTGAGCAGTTCTTC
CDR3aa: CSARDPKGGPEQFF
abundance: few
d_gene: .
j_gene: TRBJ2-1
v_gene: TRBV20-1